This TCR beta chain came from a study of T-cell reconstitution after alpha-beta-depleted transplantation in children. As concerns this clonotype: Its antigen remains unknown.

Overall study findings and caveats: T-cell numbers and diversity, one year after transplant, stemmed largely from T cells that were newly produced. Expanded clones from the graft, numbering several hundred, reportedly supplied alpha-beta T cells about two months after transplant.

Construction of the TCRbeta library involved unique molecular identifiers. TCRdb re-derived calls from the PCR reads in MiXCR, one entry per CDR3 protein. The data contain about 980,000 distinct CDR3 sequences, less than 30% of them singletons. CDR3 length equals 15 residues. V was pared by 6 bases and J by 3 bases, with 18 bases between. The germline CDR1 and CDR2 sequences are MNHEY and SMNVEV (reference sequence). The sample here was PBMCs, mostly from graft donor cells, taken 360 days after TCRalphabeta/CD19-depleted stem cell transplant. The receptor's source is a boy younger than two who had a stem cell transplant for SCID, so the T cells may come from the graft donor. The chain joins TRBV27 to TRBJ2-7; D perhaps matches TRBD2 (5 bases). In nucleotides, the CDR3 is TGTGCCAGCAGCCCCGGACTGGGATCCGGCTACGAGCAGTACTTC. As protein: CASSPGLGSGYEQYF.